Each of the 9 T cell receptor beta chains below was sequenced from the same sample in a study of T-cell memory formation after mild COVID-19. MiXCR, applied by TCRdb to the 5' RACE reads, yields one record per CDR3 protein. The top ten clones hold roughly 2.1% of a sample with about 180,000 distinct CDR3 sequences, 16% of them seen once. The material sequenced was PBMCs or a T cell subset sorted from them (not recorded which). The receptor set was obtained from an adult woman who had mild COVID-19 (a few samples of this study predate the infection). Cell type and time point are not known.

The chain employs TRBV24-1 and TRBJ2-5; 9 bases match TRBD1. CDR1 and CDR2 (germline): KGHDR, SFDVKD. V was clipped by 3 bases and J by 1 base; unmatched bases: 2. The CDR3 has 15 amino acids. The CDR3 sequence is CATSDPGQGQETQYF. The CDR3 DNA follows: TGTGCCACCAGTGATCCGGGACAGGGCCAAGAGACCCAGTACTTC.

This clonotype was found a few times. The CDR3 nucleotides read TGTGCCAGCAGTTTACTCGCAGGGAAGGGCGGCTACACCTTC. Its translation is CASSLLAGKGGYTF. The J gene is TRBJ1-2, the V gene TRBV27; tentative D call: TRBD1 (5 bases). The CDR3 has 14 amino acids. Trimming pared 2 bases from V and 8 bases from J, leaving 15 bases between. Germline CDR1 is MNHEY and CDR2 is SMNVEV (reference sequence).

The rearrangement joins TRBV6-5 to TRBJ2-4, with D maybe TRBD2 (6 bases). The CDR3 consists of 14 residues. V was shortened by 0 bases and J by 7 bases, with 10 bases between the two germline ends. Germline V CDR1 and CDR2: MNHEY, SVGAGI. This chain's CDR3 is CASSYSISGNIQYF. CDR3 sequence (DNA): TGTGCCAGCAGTTACTCTATAAGCGGGAACATTCAGTACTTC.

This clonotype showed up just a few times. V gene TRBV5-1 combines with J gene TRBJ2-2; 7 bases are a match to TRBD1. This CDR3 spans 16 amino acids. Germline V lookup: CDR1 SGHRS, CDR2 YFSETQ. V shed 4 bases, J shed 0 bases, and the junction held 6 bases outside the gene matches. This chain's CDR3 is CASSPGTAANTGELFF. CDR3 DNA: TGCGCCAGCAGCCCAGGGACAGCAGCGAACACCGGGGAGCTGTTTTTT.

In its sample, this clonotype was seen many times. This chain connects TRBV24-1 to TRBJ2-3; tentative D call: TRBD2 (6 bases). V was clipped by 7 bases and J by 3 bases, with 13 bases between them. Germline V lookup: CDR1 KGHDR, CDR2 SFDVKD. The CDR3 extends over 14 amino acids. CDR3 region: CATRSQSGTDTQYF. As DNA, the CDR3 is TGTGCCACCAGGAGCCAAAGCGGGACAGATACGCAGTATTTT.

This clonotype was recorded at least ten times. The V call is TRBV7-2, the J call TRBJ2-7; 10 positions agree with TRBD1. V shed 7 bases and J 6 bases; nucleotides not matched to a gene: 9. The CDR3 contains 14 residues. Germline V gene lookup returns CDR1 SGHTA and CDR2 FQGNSA. The CDR3 DNA reads TGTGCCAGCAATAGGGACAGGGGTTTGGCCGAGCAGTACTTC. Translated: CASNRDRGLAEQYF.

This clonotype was picked up a small number of times. This rearrangement joins TRBV5-1 to TRBJ2-5; maybe TRBD2 (5 bases). The CDR3 contains 13 residues. The V gene lost 4 bases and the J gene lost 7 bases, with 14 bases spanning the gap. Per germline, CDR1 SGHRS and CDR2 YFSETQ. CDR3 loop: CASSPKNEGTQYF. In DNA form, the CDR3 reads TGCGCCAGCAGCCCTAAAAACGAGGGGACCCAGTACTTC.

The chain links TRBV6-1 to TRBJ1-1, with D perhaps TRBD1 (5 bases). CDR1 MNHNS and CDR2 SASEGT come from the germline V gene. V was clipped by 10 bases and J by 0 bases, with 21 bases between them. This CDR3 comprises 16 residues. For the CDR3, the DNA is TGTGCCACCGGAAGGGGCAGCGGGGGGATGAACACTGAAGCTTTCTTT. Protein: CATGRGSGGMNTEAFF.

The sample holds a few counts of this clonotype. V and J are TRBV12-3 or TRBV12-4 and TRBJ2-3, with 7 nucleotides matching TRBD1. This CDR3 spans 16 amino acids. Trimming at V came to 7 bases and at J to 0 bases, leaving 10 bases not matched to a gene. The CDR3 bases are TGTGCCAGCATACTACAGGGGCGCGCTAGCACAGATACGCAGTATTTT. Translating gives CASILQGRASTDTQYF.